This is a list of T cell receptor beta chains from one sample in a study of radiation and T cells in renal cell carcinoma. The assay was immunoSEQ multiplex PCR, and TCRdb's table has in-frame clones only and misses some. The data contain roughly 130,000 clones, more than 70% of them singletons. The sample here was blood, taken from a patient whose treatment included radiotherapy and nephrectomy. The receptor source for this set is a woman in her 70s with renal cell carcinoma. The CDR3 runs from the conserved cysteine through the conserved F or W. The D gene is left open where the match is weak. Clone size, where shown, is once, few, many, or a class for clones that have expanded.

abundance,v_gene,len,j_gene,d_gene,CDR3nt,CDR3aa
NA,TRBV5-1,13,TRBJ1-5,NA,TGCGCCAGCAGCCGGGACACTAAACAGCCCCAGCATTTT,CASSRDTKQPQHF
NA,TRBV7-6,12,TRBJ2-1,TRBD2,TGTGCCAGCAGCTTAAGCGGGGGAGCCTCGATCTTC,CASSLSGGASIF
NA,TRBV4-2,13,TRBJ2-5,TRBD2,TGTGCCAGCAGCCAAGGACTAGCAGAGACCCAGTACTTC,CASSQGLAETQYF
NA,TRBV19,16,TRBJ1-3,NA,TGTGCCAGTAGTTTAACGTCCGGGACACGGACAAACACCATATATTTT,CASSLTSGTRTNTIYF
few,TRBV4-2,15,TRBJ1-1,NA,TGTGCCAGCAGCCAAGTTACGGGGGTGAACACTGAAGCTTTCTTT,CASSQVTGVNTEAFF
NA,TRBV19,14,TRBJ2-7,NA,TGTGCCAGTAGTATGTTGGGGGATTTCTACGAGCAGTACTTC,CASSMLGDFYEQYF
once,TRBV7-2,14,TRBJ1-5,NA,TGTGCCAGCAGCTTAGTGTCCATCAATCAGCCCCAGCATTTT,CASSLVSINQPQHF
NA,TRBV7-8,13,TRBJ1-5,NA,TGTGCCAGCAGCTTAGGGTGGGGTCAGCCCCAGCATTTT,CASSLGWGQPQHF
NA,TRBV5-6,14,TRBJ1-1,NA,TGTGCCAGCAGCTTGTTTTCAGCGAACACTGAAGCTTTCTTT,CASSLFSANTEAFF
NA,TRBV27,17,TRBJ2-7,TRBD1,TGTGCCAGCAGCCGAAAGACCCCGGGACAGGTCTCCTACGAGCAGTACTTC,CASSRKTPGQVSYEQYF
NA,TRBV30,11,TRBJ1-2,NA,TGTGCCTGGAACCGAAGACTCGGCTACACCTTC,CAWNRRLGYTF
once,TRBV11-2,14,TRBJ2-5,TRBD2,TGTGCCAGCAGCTTAGGGACTAGCAAAGAGACCCAGTACTTC,CASSLGTSKETQYF
NA,TRBV5-1,16,TRBJ2-3,NA,TGCGCCAGCAGTCCTGAACAGGGTATGAGAGCAGATACGCAGTATTTT,CASSPEQGMRADTQYF
NA,TRBV6-5,12,TRBJ1-2,NA,TGTGCCAGCGGGCAGCCCCGCTATGGCTACACCTTC,CASGQPRYGYTF
NA,TRBV5-4,15,TRBJ2-2,NA,TGTGCCAGCACTTTGGGGGGGCCGAACACCGGGGAGCTGTTTTTT,CASTLGGPNTGELFF
NA,TRBV29-1,15,TRBJ2-2,TRBD2,TGCAGCGTGGGACTAGCGGGAGGCGGCACCGGGGAGCTGTTTTTT,CSVGLAGGGTGELFF
NA,TRBV5-1,16,TRBJ2-5,NA,TGCGCCAGCAGCACACAGCCTAAAGGGCGTGGTGAGACCCAGTACTTC,CASSTQPKGRGETQYF
NA,TRBV5-1,15,TRBJ2-5,NA,TGCGCCAGCTCCCCCGCAGGGGCGTCTGTGGGGACCCAGTACTTC,CASSPAGASVGTQYF
NA,TRBV11-2,20,TRBJ2-5,TRBD2,TGTGCCAGCAGCTTAGATAAGAGCGGGGGGGCTTCAGGGCGGAAAGAGACCCAGTACTTC,CASSLDKSGGASGRKETQYF
NA,TRBV4-1,16,TRBJ1-4,NA,TGCGCCAGCAGCCAACTTCCGGTCCGATCGAATGAAAAACTGTTTTTT,CASSQLPVRSNEKLFF
NA,TRBV19,20,TRBJ2-3,TRBD2,TGTGCCAGTAGTATAGTGGGGACTAGCGGGGGACTTGGGGCCACAGATACGCAGTATTTT,CASSIVGTSGGLGATDTQYF
NA,TRBV18,14,TRBJ1-2,TRBD1,TGTGCCAGCTCAGCGGGACAGTCAAACTATGGCTACACCTTC,CASSAGQSNYGYTF
NA,TRBV9,16,TRBJ2-7,TRBD2,TGTGCCAGCAGCGTAGGACTAGCCCCGGGGGAATACGAGCAGTACTTC,CASSVGLAPGEYEQYF
once,TRBV11-2,13,TRBJ2-7,TRBD1,TGTGCCAGCAGCCCCCGACAGGGCGGGGAGCAGTACTTC,CASSPRQGGEQYF
NA,TRBV6-1,12,TRBJ2-7,TRBD2,TGTGCCAGCAGGGGAGGGCGTTACGAGCAGTACTTC,CASRGGRYEQYF
NA,TRBV7-9,15,TRBJ1-4,TRBD1,TGTGCCAGCAGCACACCAGGGGGGACTAATGAAAAACTGTTTTTT,CASSTPGGTNEKLFF
NA,TRBV7-3,13,TRBJ2-3,TRBD1,TGTGCCAGCAGCGGGACAGGGCAAGGGACGCAGTATTTT,CASSGTGQGTQYF
NA,TRBV7-2,15,TRBJ2-1,NA,TGTGCCAGCAGCCCTCGGGTAACCCCCTACAATGAGCAGTTCTTC,CASSPRVTPYNEQFF
NA,TRBV5-1,13,TRBJ1-1,NA,TGCGCCAGCAGCCCGCAGGGTAACACTGAAGCTTTCTTT,CASSPQGNTEAFF
NA,TRBV10-3,15,TRBJ2-1,TRBD2,TGTGCCATCAGTGAGTTCGGTAGCGGGGTAAATGAGCAGTTCTTC,CAISEFGSGVNEQFF
NA,TRBV5-1,14,TRBJ1-4,TRBD1,TGCGCCAGCAGCTTGGGACAGGGAACTGAAAAACTGTTTTTT,CASSLGQGTEKLFF
NA,TRBV29-1,12,TRBJ2-5,NA,TGCAGCGTAATCACCAGGGGCGAGACCCAGTACTTC,CSVITRGETQYF
NA,TRBV21-1,15,TRBJ2-7,NA,TGTGCCAGCAGCTCCTTGACAGGGAATACCTACGAGCAGTACTTC,CASSSLTGNTYEQYF
few,TRBV5-6,13,TRBJ1-1,NA,TGTGCCAGCAGCTTGGTAGGAAGCACTGAAGCTTTCTTT,CASSLVGSTEAFF
NA,TRBV30,12,TRBJ1-1,NA,TGTGCCTGGAGTGCGGGGGGCACTGAAGCTTTCTTT,CAWSAGGTEAFF
NA,TRBV28,14,TRBJ1-1,NA,TGTGCCAGCAGTTTGTTGGGGGCGAGGGCTGAAGCTTTCTTT,CASSLLGARAEAFF
NA,TRBV7-8,16,TRBJ2-7,TRBD2,TGTGCCAGCAGCTTAACTAGCGGGGGTCTCTCCTACGAGCAGTACTTC,CASSLTSGGLSYEQYF
NA,TRBV10-2,13,TRBJ2-2,NA,TGCGCCAGCAGTGAGGAATGGGCCGGGGAGCTGTTTTTT,CASSEEWAGELFF
NA,TRBV11-2,14,TRBJ1-3,NA,TGTGCCAGCAGCTTCAAACTCTCTGGAAACACCATATATTTT,CASSFKLSGNTIYF
NA,TRBV6-5,13,TRBJ2-7,NA,TGTGCCAGCCGTCCCCTAGCAGTCGACGAGCAGTACTTC,CASRPLAVDEQYF
NA,TRBV2,13,TRBJ1-4,NA,TGTGCCAGCAATCGACAGTTTAATGAAAAACTGTTTTTT,CASNRQFNEKLFF
NA,TRBV7-2,12,TRBJ2-2,NA,TGTGCCAGCAGCTTTGGGTCCGGGGAGCTGTTTTTT,CASSFGSGELFF
NA,TRBV28,14,TRBJ1-2,TRBD1,TGTGCCAGCAGTTTAAATGGACAGGGGTATGGCTACACCTTC,CASSLNGQGYGYTF
NA,TRBV5-6,13,TRBJ1-2,NA,TGTGCCAGCAGCCTGCGAAACACCAATGGCTACACCTTC,CASSLRNTNGYTF
NA,TRBV9,16,TRBJ1-1,NA,TGTGCCAGCAGCGTAGGGTCGGACCCTTGGAACACTGAAGCTTTCTTT,CASSVGSDPWNTEAFF
NA,TRBV19,13,TRBJ1-6,NA,TGTGCCAGTAGTATGTCGACGGCTTCAGTCCTCCACTTT,CASSMSTASVLHF
NA,TRBV19,15,TRBJ1-5,NA,TGTGCCAGTAGTGTTGGAGGGCCGAGCAATCAGCCCCAGCATTTT,CASSVGGPSNQPQHF
NA,TRBV19,15,TRBJ1-2,NA,TGTGCCAGTAGTATTGGTACAGGGTTCGGCTATGGCTACACCTTC,CASSIGTGFGYGYTF
NA,TRBV30,13,TRBJ1-5,NA,TGTGCCTGGAGCGCTAGGGGGGCTCAGCCCCAGCATTTT,CAWSARGAQPQHF
NA,TRBV19,15,TRBJ1-1,NA,TGTGCCAGTCACCACTTGAGCGGGGTGGCCACTGAAGCTTTCTTT,CASHHLSGVATEAFF
NA,TRBV2,16,TRBJ2-3,TRBD2,TGTGCCAGCAGGGTGACTAGCGGGCCTAGCACAGATACGCAGTATTTT,CASRVTSGPSTDTQYF
NA,TRBV19,15,TRBJ2-3,TRBD2,TGTGCCAGTAGTCGAATAGCGGGAAGCACAGATACGCAGTATTTT,CASSRIAGSTDTQYF
NA,TRBV7-8,16,TRBJ2-1,TRBD1,TGTGCCAGCAGCCAAAAGACAGGGTCCCCCTACAATGAGCAGTTCTTC,CASSQKTGSPYNEQFF
NA,TRBV19,14,TRBJ1-5,NA,TGTGCCAGTAGTATAGTTTCCGGGTCCCAGCCCCAGCATTTT,CASSIVSGSQPQHF
NA,TRBV7-6,15,TRBJ1-3,NA,TGTGCCAGCAGCTTAGTGGCAGGGTCTGGAAACACCATATATTTT,CASSLVAGSGNTIYF
few,TRBV5-1,14,TRBJ1-1,NA,TGCGCCAGCAGCAACCGGACGGGGAACACTGAAGCTTTCTTT,CASSNRTGNTEAFF
NA,TRBV7-2,13,TRBJ1-1,NA,TGTGCCAGCAGCTTAAGTATGAGGACTGAAGCTTTCTTT,CASSLSMRTEAFF